This T cell receptor beta chain was recorded in a study of T-cell reconstitution after alpha-beta-depleted transplantation in children. Overall study results and limits: A year had passed since transplant, and T-cell counts and diversity by then came mostly from newly produced T cells. Several hundred expanded graft clones reportedly were the source of alpha-beta T cells about two months after transplant. Elevated TCRbeta diversity at day 60 was traced, in some patients, to surviving recipient T cells and thymic progenitors.

Molecular barcoding with unique molecular identifiers was used for the TCRbeta library. TCRdb recomputed calls from the PCR reads with MiXCR, one row per CDR3 protein. Of 550,000 to 600,000 distinct CDR3 sequences in the sample, roughly 23% were seen once. This clonotype was recorded at least ten times. The target antigen is unknown. Between the trimmed V and J ends, which lost 0 bases and 7 bases, there was a span of 6 bases. The length of the CDR3 is 12 residues. Germline lookup yields CDR1 DFQATT and CDR2 SNEGSKA (reference sequence). The specimen was PBMCs, mostly from graft donor cells, collected 360 days after TCRalphabeta/CD19-depleted stem cell transplant. This receptor was identified in a boy younger than two who had a stem cell transplant for acute myeloid leukemia, so the T cells may come from the graft donor. The V and J genes are TRBV20-1 and TRBJ2-2; TRBD2 might be the D (5 bases). This CDR3 reads CSARDRDGELFF. The CDR3 DNA sequence: TGCAGTGCTAGAGATCGGGACGGGGAGCTGTTTTTT.